This T cell receptor (beta chain) was found in a study of OX40 agonist ivuxolimab in advanced cancers. For the study in its entirety: Ivuxolimab was a fully human IgG2 agonistic monoclonal antibody targeting the costimulatory receptor OX40 (CD134). Patients were allowed to have had prior anti-PD-1, anti-PD-L1 or anti-CTLA-4 therapy, and roughly two fifths of the dose-escalation patients had been treated with checkpoint inhibitors. Intravenous ivuxolimab was administered to patients every 2 weeks at six dose levels: 0.01, 0.1, 0.3, 1.5, 3 and 10 mg/kg. The dose-escalation cohort was around 83% male with a mean age of approximately 60 years, ranging from roughly 20 to 80. The paper covers the monotherapy dose-escalation part of the phase I ivuxolimab trial, which included N of about 56 patients. Partial responses were achieved by three dose-escalation patients, of whom one had hepatocellular carcinoma and two had cutaneous melanoma. The purpose of peripheral TCRbeta sequencing was to test whether ivuxolimab changed TCR sequence diversity and led to clonal T-cell expansion. Of the approximately 50 dose-escalation patients, hepatocellular carcinoma was present in about 20, melanoma in some 15, renal cell carcinoma in 9 and head and neck cancer in 9. Broad study findings and their caveats: At doses of 0.1 to 3.0 mg/kg, clonal expansion of both CD4+ and CD8+ blood T cells was observed from baseline to week 6. In partial responders in the 0.1-3.0 mg/kg groups, normalized peripheral clonal expansion was found to be among the lowest, especially among CD8+ T cells. On average, CD8+ T cells showed more expanded clones than CD4+ T cells after ivuxolimab. The antigen specificity of the peripheral T cells that underwent clonal expansion was not determined. Low levels of normalized T-cell clonal expansion were also shown by some nonresponding patients.

The trial excluded patients who had a history of autoimmune disease or were on systemic immunosuppression. Peripheral blood for TCR sequencing was collected from all dose cohorts at baseline, on cycle 4 day 1, and on cycle 7 day 1. The samples were taken from a phase I, first-in-human, multicenter, open-label dose-escalation trial of ivuxolimab. Adults with locally advanced or metastatic melanoma, renal cell carcinoma, hepatocellular carcinoma or head and neck squamous cell carcinoma were enrolled in the trial. Before TCR sequencing, CD4+ T cells and CD8+ T cells from peripheral blood were sorted into separate populations. This clone is labeled medium-sized (0.01 to 0.1%). Its antigen is unknown. No quality values exist for individual bases; no much larger clone is one base distant. Between the V and J ends, shortened by 3 bases and 0 bases respectively, the junction contains 6 bases. CDR1 MNHNS and CDR2 SASEGT are derived from the germline V gene. The CDR3 spans 14 residues, from the cysteine through the phenylalanine. Left in the record is the CDR3 DNA by itself, 42 bases read in frame from the first base.

To sequence the TCRbeta CDR3 region, genomic DNA was isolated from the sorted cells. The immunoSEQ Assay was used to sequence the TCRbeta CDR3 regions. TCRdb limited this immuneACCESS table to in-frame rearrangements with V and J called. A share of clones is missing; checked studies link under half to unresolved V genes, and the rest is unexplained. This sample comprises approximately 54,000 clones, 80% to 85% of them detected only once. The ten largest clones capture around 2.8% of the sample. The sequence was collected from an adult with an advanced solid tumor such as melanoma, head and neck, liver or kidney cancer. Sequencing was performed on CD4+ or CD8+ T cells sorted from blood, taken in a trial of the OX40 agonist ivuxolimab. The rearranged chain carries TRBV6-1 and TRBJ1-3; confidence is insufficient to name the D gene. The nucleotides are TGTGCCAGCAGTGATACTTACTCTGGAAACACCATATATTTT. It is translated as CASSDTYSGNTIYF.